This entry lists 26 T cell receptor beta chains sequenced from one sample in a study of blood T cell repertoires in COVID-19. Profiled with immunoSEQ multiplex PCR; TCRdb holds only in-frame clones, not every one. This sample has around 200,000 clones; roughly 85% occur once, and the top ten carry more than 3%. Sample: peripheral blood. The receptors derive from a man in his sixties with acute or convalescent COVID-19.

This clone was detected once. The V gene is TRBV6-1, the J gene TRBJ2-4, with TRBD1 matching 8 bases. This CDR3 has 15 amino acids. Germline assignment: CDR1 MNHNS and CDR2 SASEGT. The ends lost 2 bases at V and 6 bases at J; junction bases unmatched: 6. DNA of the CDR3: TGTGCCAGCAGTGAATTCCCCGGACAGGGAAACATTCAGTACTTC. This codes for CASSEFPGQGNIQYF.

The chain employs TRBV6-6 and TRBJ2-7; 9 bases map to TRBD1. This CDR3 contains 16 residues. The J segment lost 1 base and the V segment lost 0 bases, leaving 4 bases of the junction unmatched. Germline values: CDR1 MNHNY, CDR2 SVGAGI (reference sequence). DNA for the CDR3: TGTGCCAGCAGTTACTCCCGACAGGGGGAATCCTACGAGCAGTACTTC. Protein sequence: CASSYSRQGESYEQYF.

The chain employs TRBV9 and TRBJ1-3; D unclear. The V end lost 4 bases, the J end lost 2 bases, and 7 bases lay between the germline ends. The CDR3 is 13 residues long. Germline lookup yields CDR1 SGDLS and CDR2 YYNGEE. The CDR3 reads CASSSKAGNTIYF. The CDR3 DNA is TGTGCCAGCAGCTCTAAAGCTGGAAACACCATATATTTT.

The chain combines TRBV5-1 with TRBJ2-2; D call uncertain. The CDR3 is made up of 16 amino acids. Germline V lookup: CDR1 SGHRS, CDR2 YFSETQ. The V and J ends lost 3 bases and 7 bases respectively, with 19 bases between them. CDR3 residues: CASSSSHATLLGELFF. CDR3 in DNA: TGCGCCAGCAGCTCCTCGCACGCTACCCTCCTCGGGGAGCTGTTTTTT.

This clone was seen once. The V and J genes are TRBV5-8 and TRBJ2-7; possibly TRBD2 for D (5 bases). Germline V gene lookup returns CDR1 SGHTS and CDR2 YDEGEE. The V gene lost 7 bases and the J gene lost 2 bases, with 22 bases spanning the gap. This CDR3 has 16 amino acids. The CDR3 nucleotides are TGTGCCAGCGGATACGACCTAGCCAGCCGGACCTACGAGCAGTACTTC. Translated: CASGYDLASRTYEQYF. The full variable domain, completed using reference TRBV5-8 and TRBJ2-7, is EAGVTQSPTHLIKTRGQQATLRCSPISGHTSVYWYQQALGLGLQFLLWYDEGEERNRGNFPPRFSGRQFPNYSSELNVNALELEDSALYLCASGYDLASRTYEQYFGPGTRLTVT.

Only a few counts were recorded for this clone. The chain couples TRBV15 to TRBJ2-1; 9 positions agree with TRBD2. Germline trimming cut 5 bases from V and 0 bases from J; bases unmatched to any gene: 8. This CDR3 has 17 amino acids. Germline lookup yields CDR1 LNHNV and CDR2 YYDKDF (reference sequence). This chain's CDR3 is CATSGQREDRSYNEQFF. CDR3 nucleotides: TGTGCCACCAGCGGACAGCGGGAGGACCGCTCCTACAATGAGCAGTTCTTC.

This clone occurred once. The chain uses TRBV7-3 and TRBJ2-7, with 9 nucleotides matching TRBD1. J was trimmed by 2 bases and V by 3 bases; bases with no gene match: 5. Per germline, CDR1 SGHTA and CDR2 FQGTGA. The CDR3 runs 15 residues. CDR3 region: CASSFTGTGPYEQYF. The CDR3, as DNA: TGTGCCAGCAGCTTCACCGGGACAGGGCCCTACGAGCAGTACTTC.

V usage is TRBV6-5 and J usage is TRBJ2-3; D is unclear. CDR1 and CDR2 (germline): MNHEY, SVGAGI. This CDR3 is 14 amino acids long. The V end was cut by 2 bases, the J end by 6 bases, with 12 bases between. The CDR3: CASSYGRPPDTQYF. CDR3 bases: TGTGCCAGCAGTTACGGCCGCCCCCCCGATACGCAGTATTTT.

J is TRBJ1-5 and V is TRBV9; 7 bases agree with TRBD1. The junction had 2 bases not matched to a gene; V was cut back by 4 bases and J by 4 bases. The length of the CDR3 is 13 residues. The V gene's germline CDR1 is SGDLS and CDR2 YYNGEE. The CDR3 nucleotides read TGTGCCAGCAGCCGGACAGGTAATCAGCCCCAGCATTTT. Translated: CASSRTGNQPQHF.

This chain uses TRBV5-1 with TRBJ2-2, with TRBD2 matching 7 bases. Per germline, CDR1 SGHRS and CDR2 YFSETQ. The length of the CDR3 is 15 residues. Trimming at V came to 2 bases and at J to 4 bases, leaving 5 bases not matched to a gene. CDR3 amino acids: CASSFSSGRTGELFF. As DNA, the CDR3 is TGCGCCAGCAGCTTTTCTAGCGGCCGCACCGGGGAGCTGTTTTTT.

J is TRBJ2-7 and V is TRBV2; D ambiguous. Per germline, CDR1 SNHLY and CDR2 FYNNEI. This CDR3 contains 13 residues. Deletions cut 3 bases from V and 4 bases from J, with 10 bases between. The CDR3: CASSERYWYEQYF. For the CDR3, the DNA is TGTGCCAGCAGTGAGCGGTACTGGTACGAGCAGTACTTC.

The chain carries TRBV18 and TRBJ1-1; perhaps TRBD1 as D (5 bases). The CDR3 length is 15 residues. The germline CDR1 and CDR2 sequences are KGHSH and LQKENI. The V and J ends lost 4 bases and 1 base respectively, with 13 bases between them. The CDR3 sequence: CASSRTIGANTEAFF. CDR3 nucleotide sequence: TGTGCCAGCTCACGGACGATAGGGGCGAACACTGAAGCTTTCTTT.

CDR3 DNA: TGTGCCAGCAGTTACCGGGACAGATACACCTATGGCTACACCTTC. It translates to CASSYRDRYTYGYTF. The gene calls are TRBV6-5 and TRBJ1-2; 7 bases are a match to TRBD1. CDR1 and CDR2 (germline): MNHEY, SVGAGI. The CDR3 contains 15 residues. After removal of 2 bases from V and 4 bases from J, the junction contained 7 bases not matched to a gene.

The chain joins TRBV7-9 to TRBJ2-3, with 9 bases lining up with TRBD2. The germline gives CDR1 SEHNR, CDR2 FQNEAQ (reference sequence). The V gene end was trimmed by 5 bases and the J gene end by 2 bases; junction bases not matched to a gene: 8. The CDR3 is 16 amino acids. CDR3 sequence (DNA): TGTGCCAGCAGCAAAACCGGGACTAGCATCACAGATACGCAGTATTTT. Translated: CASSKTGTSITDTQYF.

The chain carries TRBV4-1 and TRBJ2-7; 9 positions agree with TRBD1. Germline lookup yields CDR1 MGHRA and CDR2 YSYEKL. The CDR3 is 16 amino acids. The V and J ends lost 3 bases and 5 bases, in that order; junction bases with no gene match: 11. The CDR3, as DNA: TGCGCCAGCAGCCAGGGGGACAGGGTATCTTCCGACGAGCAGTACTTC. This gives the protein CASSQGDRVSSDEQYF.

The chain carries TRBV19 and TRBJ2-7, with 12 bases lining up with TRBD2. The CDR3 covers 16 residues. The germline V gene has CDR1 LNHDA and CDR2 SQIVND (reference sequence). The V segment lost 5 bases and the J segment 2 bases; nucleotides outside the gene matches: 7. In DNA, the CDR3 is TGTGCCAGTAGTTTACAGACTAGCGGGAGAGCCTACGAGCAGTACTTC. Encoded protein: CASSLQTSGRAYEQYF.

The V call is TRBV28, the J call TRBJ1-2; D is perhaps TRBD1 (5 bases). V gave up 4 bases and J gave up 3 bases, with 18 bases separating them. This CDR3 is built from 16 residues. Looked up from germline, CDR1 is MDHEN and CDR2 is SYDVKM. CDR3 in DNA: TGTGCCAGCAGTTACGGCGGGGCCTTCCGGGACTATGGCTACACCTTC. Translating gives CASSYGGAFRDYGYTF.

V is TRBV18 and J is TRBJ2-2, with a weak D call TRBD2 (6 bases). The CDR3 extends over 15 amino acids. The ends were cut back, 0 bases at V and 1 base at J, with 6 bases in the middle. The V gene's germline CDR1 is KGHSH and CDR2 LQKENI. The CDR3 sequence: CASSPPGGNTGELFF. Written as DNA, the CDR3 is TGTGCCAGCTCACCACCCGGGGGGAACACCGGGGAGCTGTTTTTT.

The chain links TRBV15 to TRBJ2-2; 7 nucleotides match TRBD2. The CDR3 loop spans 16 amino acids. CDR1 LNHNV and CDR2 YYDKDF come from the germline V gene (reference sequence). With 0 bases clipped from V and 4 bases from J, the junction kept 5 bases outside the gene matches. The CDR3 DNA is TGTGCCACCAGCAGAGACGGGGGGTCGGGCACCGGGGAGCTGTTTTTT. Translation: CATSRDGGSGTGELFF.

V usage is TRBV3-1 (or the pseudogene TRBV3-2) and J usage is TRBJ2-7; tentative D call: TRBD2 (5 bases). Germline-derived CDR1 and CDR2 are LGHDT and YNNKEL (reference sequence). This CDR3 is 17 amino acids long. The V gene lost 3 bases and the J gene lost 3 bases, with 21 bases spanning the gap. CDR3 in amino acids: CASSHSPSRAANYEQYF. The DNA for the CDR3 is TGTGCCAGCAGCCACTCCCCATCGAGAGCGGCCAACTACGAGCAGTACTTC.

For the CDR3, the DNA is TGTGCCATCGGCGGGAGTGGAGGTGTCGATGAGCAGTTCTTC. Translation gives CAIGGSGGVDEQFF. The chain couples TRBV10-3 to TRBJ2-1; 7 nucleotides line up with TRBD2. This CDR3 is 14 amino acids long. Looked up from germline, CDR1 is ENHRY and CDR2 is SYGVKD. Germline trimming cut 8 bases from V and 8 bases from J; bases unmatched to any gene: 12.

V gene TRBV19 combines with J gene TRBJ2-1, with 7 bases aligning to TRBD1. The CDR3 totals 14 residues. The germline V gene encodes CDR1 LNHDA and CDR2 SQIVND (reference sequence). The V segment lost 5 bases and the J segment 5 bases; nucleotides outside the gene matches: 6. CDR3 in amino acids: CASSDQGVDNEQFF. The CDR3 DNA reads as TGTGCCAGTAGTGACCAGGGGGTCGACAATGAGCAGTTCTTC.

V is TRBV5-1 and J is TRBJ2-3; TRBD2 agrees at 10 bases. Germline assignment: CDR1 SGHRS and CDR2 YFSETQ. Trimming took 2 bases from V and 5 from J; bases not matched to a gene: 23. CDR3 size: 21 residues. CDR3: CASSLPPVGSGRLLLEDTQYF. The CDR3 DNA reads as TGCGCCAGCAGCTTACCACCCGTGGGTAGCGGGAGGTTGCTTTTGGAAGATACGCAGTATTTT. Using reference TRBV5-1 and TRBJ2-3 for the parts outside the CDR3, the full variable domain is KAGVTQTPRYLIKTRGQQVTLSCSPISGHRSVSWYQQTPGQGLQFLFEYFSETQRNKGNFPGRFSGRQFSNSRSEMNVSTLELGDSALYLCASSLPPVGSGRLLLEDTQYFGPGTRLTVL.

The chain has TRBV6-2 or TRBV6-3 and TRBJ1-5, with 8 bases that match TRBD1. Losses at the gene ends were 5 bases for V and 5 bases for J; bases not matched to a gene: 8. The CDR3 totals 15 residues. Germline CDR1 MNHEY, CDR2 SVGEGT. CDR3 residues: CASSRQGTDHQPQHF. DNA of the CDR3: TGTGCCAGCAGTCGACAGGGGACGGACCATCAGCCCCAGCATTTT.

This chain joins TRBV5-4 and TRBJ1-2; D gene ambiguous. Germline V gives CDR1 SGHNT, CDR2 YYREEE (reference sequence). The CDR3 contains 13 residues. Trimming took 4 bases from V and 4 from J, leaving 11 bases between them. CDR3 protein: CASSLWESYGYTF. CDR3 sequence (DNA): TGTGCCAGCAGCCTCTGGGAGAGCTATGGCTACACCTTC.

This chain connects TRBV6-5 to TRBJ1-5; D may be TRBD1 (6 bases). This CDR3 is built from 14 residues. V was shortened by 4 bases and J by 4 bases, with 11 bases between the two germline ends. Per the germline V gene, CDR1 is MNHEY and CDR2 is SVGAGI. The DNA for the CDR3 is TGTGCCAGCAGTTCGGCAGGGGTAAATCAGCCCCAGCATTTT. Its protein is CASSSAGVNQPQHF.